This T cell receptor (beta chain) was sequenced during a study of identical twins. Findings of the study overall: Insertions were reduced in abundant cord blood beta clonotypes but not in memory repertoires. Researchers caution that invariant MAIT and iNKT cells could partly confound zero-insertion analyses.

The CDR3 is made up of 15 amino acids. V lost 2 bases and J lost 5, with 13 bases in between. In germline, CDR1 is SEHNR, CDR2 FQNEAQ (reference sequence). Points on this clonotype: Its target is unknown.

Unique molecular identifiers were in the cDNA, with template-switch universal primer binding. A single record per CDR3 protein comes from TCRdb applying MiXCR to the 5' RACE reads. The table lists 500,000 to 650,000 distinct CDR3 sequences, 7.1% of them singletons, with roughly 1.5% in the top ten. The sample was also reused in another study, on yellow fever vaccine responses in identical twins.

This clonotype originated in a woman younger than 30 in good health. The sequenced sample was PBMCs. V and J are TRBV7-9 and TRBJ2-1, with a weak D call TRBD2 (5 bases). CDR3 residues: CASSLREISNNEQFF. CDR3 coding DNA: TGTGCCAGCAGCTTACGGGAAATAAGCAACAATGAGCAGTTCTTC. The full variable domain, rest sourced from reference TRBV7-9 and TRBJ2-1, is DTGVSQNPRHKITKRGQNVTFRCDPISEHNRLYWYRQTLGQGPEFLTYFQNEAQLEKSRLLSDRFSAERPKGSFSTLEIQRTEQGDSAMYLCASSLREISNNEQFFGPGTRLTVL.